The 21 T cell receptor beta chains in this list originate from one sample, sequenced in a study of cytomegalovirus exposure and HLA in healthy donors. A multiplex PCR was run with 60 Vbeta primers and 13 Jbeta primers. Clones were read by immunoSEQ multiplex PCR, and TCRdb kept only the in-frame ones, dropping some. The sample consists of over 70,000 clones, roughly three quarters of them appearing once. Sequenced material: PBMCs. These receptor sequences come from a man under 40 in good health and CMV-seronegative.

The chain combines TRBV29-1 with TRBJ1-1; D ambiguous. Germline CDR1 and CDR2: SQVTM and ANQGSEA. The CDR3 totals 10 residues. Between the trimmed V and J ends, which lost 5 bases and 7 bases, there was a span of 8 bases. The CDR3 protein is CSVSDCEAFF. Here the CDR3 DNA reads TGCAGCGTTTCGGACTGTGAAGCTTTCTTT.

This clone came up a few times. This chain uses TRBV6-4 with TRBJ1-1, with 9 positions matching TRBD1. Per the germline V gene, CDR1 is MRHNA and CDR2 is SNTAGT. This CDR3 contains 14 residues. Unmatched junction bases numbered 10, after V lost 3 bases and J lost 11 bases. CDR3 DNA: TGTGCCAGCAGTGAAGGGACAGGGTTGGGTCGTGCTTTCTTT. Translation gives CASSEGTGLGRAFF.

Concerning this clone itself: Within the sample, other DNA sequences also encode this same CDR3. This chain uses TRBV7-9 with TRBJ2-7, with unresolved D. The CDR3 extends over 11 amino acids. The V end was cut by 5 bases, the J end by 5 bases, with 7 bases between. The germline V gene has CDR1 SEHNR and CDR2 FQNEAQ (reference sequence). CDR3 in amino acids: CASSLYNEQYF. In DNA form, the CDR3 reads TGTGCCAGCAGCCTGTACAACGAGCAGTACTTC.

This clone was detected only a few times. The CDR3: CASSRGGLAGLHDEQYF. CDR3 nucleotides: TGCGCCAGCAGCCGCGGTGGACTAGCGGGACTTCACGACGAGCAGTACTTC. The chain joins TRBV4-1 to TRBJ2-7, with 12 bases aligning to TRBD2. The germline V gene encodes CDR1 MGHRA and CDR2 YSYEKL. CDR3 length equals 17 residues. Unmatched junction bases numbered 12, after V lost 4 bases and J lost 5 bases.

Only one count was recorded for this clone. It is unclear where the CDR3 begins or ends on the DNA, so no DNA is shown, and the CDR3 is as TCRdb lists it. The gene calls are TRBV30 and TRBJ2-7; TRBD2 is taken as the D call from the table, unchecked against the DNA. Germline values: CDR1 GTSNPN, CDR2 SVGIG (reference sequence). A total of 15 residues make up the CDR3, ends included. CDR3 residues: CAWSQYVGRAYEQYF.

About this clone: The junction differs from germline at one of its ends, possibly a read error. This rearrangement joins TRBV7-9 to TRBJ2-1; tentative D call: TRBD2 (5 bases). This CDR3 comprises 18 residues. Per germline, CDR1 SEHNR and CDR2 FQNEAQ (reference sequence). The CDR3 coding sequence is TGTTCCAGCAGCTTATTATTGTCCCCCGGACTCGCCTTCGATGAGCAGTTCTTC. This translates into CSSSLLLSPGLAFDEQFF.

The V gene is TRBV11-2, the J gene TRBJ2-5, with D possibly TRBD2 on 5 matching bases. Looked up from germline, CDR1 is SGHAT and CDR2 is FQNNGV. The CDR3 spans 14 residues. Trimming left V 2 bases short and J 2 bases short, with 9 bases between. This CDR3 reads CASSLNERQETQYF. CDR3 DNA: TGTGCCAGCAGCTTAAATGAGCGGCAAGAGACCCAGTACTTC.

The chain combines TRBV15 with TRBJ1-3; D ambiguous. The CDR3 contains 17 residues. The V end was cut by 0 bases, the J end by 2 bases, with 14 bases between. Germline V gene lookup returns CDR1 LNHNV and CDR2 YYDKDF (reference sequence). DNA for the CDR3: TGTGCCACCAGCAGAGATCTTCAGGTTCTGCCTGGAAACACCATATATTTT. This codes for CATSRDLQVLPGNTIYF.

The sample holds one count of this clone. The chain employs TRBV5-1 and TRBJ1-6, with D unclear. The CDR3 sequence is 15 residues long. Germline V gene lookup returns CDR1 SGHRS and CDR2 YFSETQ. V was pared by 2 bases and J by 5 bases, with 11 bases between. CDR3 residues: CASSFQASDNSPLHF. The CDR3 nucleotides read TGCGCCAGCAGCTTTCAGGCATCCGATAATTCACCCCTCCACTTT.

V usage is TRBV6-1 and J usage is TRBJ1-2; TRBD1 is a possible D gene (6 bases). V was clipped by 8 bases and J by 8 bases, with 15 bases between them. Germline lookup yields CDR1 MNHNS and CDR2 SASEGT. The CDR3 is 12 amino acids. CDR3 coding DNA: TGTGCCAGCGGCCAGGGGTTTACGGGCTACACCTTC. Protein sequence: CASGQGFTGYTF.

V gene TRBV6-1 combines with J gene TRBJ2-1; 7 bases match TRBD1. CDR1 MNHNS and CDR2 SASEGT come from the germline V gene. V lost 6 bases and J lost 3; bases outside the gene matches: 5. The CDR3 spans 14 residues. The CDR3 nucleotides are TGTGCCAGCAGGGCAGGGACAGTCTACAATGAGCAGTTCTTC. Translated: CASRAGTVYNEQFF.

The chain is built from TRBV19 and TRBJ1-5, with D perhaps matching TRBD1 (5 bases). Germline loops: CDR1 LNHDA, CDR2 SQIVND (reference sequence). The CDR3 extends over 16 amino acids. V shed 4 bases and J shed 0 bases, with 13 bases lying between them. The chain's CDR3 is CASSTPGGYSNQPQHF. In nucleotides, the CDR3 is TGTGCCAGTAGTACACCGGGGGGTTATAGCAATCAGCCCCAGCATTTT.

This chain joins TRBV6-6 and TRBJ2-5, with D perhaps matching TRBD2 (6 bases). V was trimmed by 0 bases and J by 3 bases, leaving 14 bases between them. This CDR3 is 16 amino acids long. Germline assignment: CDR1 MNHNY and CDR2 SVGAGI (reference sequence). DNA for the CDR3: TGTGCCAGCAGTTACTCCAGGTCGGCGGGAAAAGAGACCCAGTACTTC. Translating gives CASSYSRSAGKETQYF.

This clone was seen only once. The J gene is TRBJ2-3, the V gene TRBV5-6; TRBD1 agrees at 8 bases. The germline V gene has CDR1 SGHDT and CDR2 YYEEEE. The length of the CDR3 is 15 residues. With 6 bases clipped from V and 5 bases from J, the junction kept 11 bases outside the gene matches. The CDR3 sequence: CASTPRAGGLDTQYF. The CDR3 bases are TGTGCCAGCACCCCCCGGGCAGGGGGCTTAGATACGCAGTATTTT.

This clone was seen only once. This chain connects TRBV6-6 to TRBJ1-1, with D unresolved. With 6 bases removed from V and 2 bases from J, the gap between germline ends came to 19 bases. The CDR3 length is 16 residues. Germline CDR1 reads MNHNY; CDR2 reads SVGAGI (reference sequence). This chain's CDR3 is CASSPPQRIHNTEAFF. The CDR3 bases are TGTGCCAGCAGCCCTCCCCAGCGAATACATAACACTGAAGCTTTCTTT.

This clone has only a few counts. This sequence joins TRBV6-1 and TRBJ2-1; 11 bases are shared with TRBD2. CDR3 length: 16 residues. V lost 4 bases and J lost 3; bases outside the gene matches: 5. In germline, CDR1 is MNHNS, CDR2 SASEGT. CDR3 coding DNA: TGTGCCAGCAGTGGTATAGCGGGAGGGCGCTACAATGAGCAGTTCTTC. Translating gives CASSGIAGGRYNEQFF.

The chain joins TRBV10-1 to TRBJ1-2, with a tentative D call TRBD1 (6 bases). The CDR3 is made up of 14 amino acids. Trimming cost V 3 bases and J 2 bases, with 10 bases left between them. Per germline, CDR1 WNHNN and CDR2 SYGVQD (reference sequence). CDR3 sequence reads: CASSDGTSNYGYTF. The CDR3 DNA follows: TGCGCCAGCAGTGATGGGACAAGCAACTATGGCTACACCTTC.

V and J are TRBV6-1 and TRBJ2-5, with 10 bases that match TRBD1. The CDR3 runs to 14 residues. Per the germline V gene, CDR1 is MNHNS and CDR2 is SASEGT. V shed 3 bases, J shed 5 bases, and the junction held 3 bases outside the gene matches. The CDR3 protein is CASSETGGRETQYF. The CDR3 DNA follows: TGTGCCAGCAGTGAGACAGGGGGCAGGGAGACCCAGTACTTC.

The chain carries TRBV5-4 and TRBJ2-7; 7 bases map to TRBD2. This CDR3 spans 15 amino acids. Germline V gives CDR1 SGHNT, CDR2 YYREEE (reference sequence). V was clipped by 2 bases and J by 7 bases; unmatched bases: 12. The CDR3 spells CASSLFHIGEGEQYF. In nucleotides, the CDR3 is TGTGCCAGCAGCTTATTTCATATCGGGGAGGGTGAGCAGTACTTC.

The chain uses TRBV5-6 and TRBJ1-1, with D hard to call. The V gene's germline CDR1 is SGHDT and CDR2 YYEEEE. The germline V and J ends were trimmed by 5 bases and 8 bases, with 19 bases remaining between them. This CDR3 has 14 amino acids. The CDR3 protein is CASSYDRAGLEAFF. Here the CDR3 DNA reads TGTGCCAGCAGTTACGATCGGGCCGGACTAGAAGCTTTCTTT.

The rearrangement links TRBV6-4 to TRBJ1-3, with D hard to call. Trimming took 0 bases from V and 6 from J, leaving 15 bases between them. This CDR3 has 16 residues. Germline CDR1 reads MRHNA; CDR2 reads SNTAGT. DNA for the CDR3: TGTGCCAGCAGTGACTCGAACTTTCCAGAGGTAAACACCATATATTTT. It specifies CASSDSNFPEVNTIYF.